Shown below are 8 T cell receptor beta chains from a single sample sequenced in a study of early T cells in non-severe SARS-CoV-2 infection. TCRdb re-analysed the 5' RACE reads in MiXCR, keeping a single row per CDR3 protein. The sample has 70,000 to 85,000 distinct CDR3 sequences; more than 9% are singletons. Sequenced: whole blood. The receptors were sampled from an adult who was a healthcare worker with PCR-confirmed SARS-CoV-2 infection or an uninfected control (not recorded which).

This clonotype showed up just a few times. The CDR3 protein is CATSRTAGANVLTF. The CDR3 DNA follows: TGTGCCACCAGCAGAACAGCTGGGGCCAACGTCCTGACTTTC. This chain joins TRBV15 and TRBJ2-6; D ambiguous. From germline, CDR1 is LNHNV and CDR2 YYDKDF (reference sequence). Trimming shortened V by 2 bases and J by 2 bases, and 4 bases separated the two germline ends. There are 14 residues in the CDR3.

This rearrangement joins TRBV5-1 to TRBJ2-5; 7 nucleotides line up with TRBD2. The length of the CDR3 is 14 residues. V lost 0 bases and J lost 5; bases outside the gene matches: 4. Germline V gene data show CDR1 as SGHRS and CDR2 as YFSETQ. This CDR3 is CASSLDQGGETQYF. In nucleotides, the CDR3 is TGCGCCAGCAGCTTGGATCAGGGAGGGGAGACCCAGTACTTC.

This clonotype was seen many times. The chain is built from TRBV4-2 and TRBJ1-5; D remains unclear. The V gene lost 0 bases and the J gene lost 3 bases, with 9 bases spanning the gap. The germline gives CDR1 LGHNA, CDR2 YNFKEQ. This CDR3 contains 15 residues. The CDR3 DNA reads as TGTGCCAGCAGCCAAGATCACGGCTACAATCAGCCCCAGCATTTT. This gives the protein CASSQDHGYNQPQHF.

This clonotype was counted at least ten times. This chain uses TRBV18 with TRBJ1-5; 8 bases map to TRBD1. Looked up from germline, CDR1 is KGHSH and CDR2 is LQKENI. The CDR3 totals 14 residues. The V gene end was trimmed by 4 bases and the J gene end by 4 bases; junction bases not matched to a gene: 3. The CDR3 nucleotides read TGTGCCAGCTCACTCTGGACAGGGAATCAGCCCCAGCATTTT. Its protein is CASSLWTGNQPQHF.

This clonotype has just a few counts. V usage is TRBV7-9 and J usage is TRBJ2-3; D not resolved. Germline V lookup: CDR1 SEHNR, CDR2 FQNEAQ (reference sequence). V was pared by 10 bases and J by 2 bases, with 10 bases between. CDR3 size: 12 residues. CDR3 in DNA: TGTGCCACGAAGATAGCCACAGATACGCAGTATTTT. It yields the protein CATKIATDTQYF.

In its sample, this clonotype was seen many times. V gene TRBV7-9 combines with J gene TRBJ2-7; no clear D gene. V was pared by 4 bases and J by 0 bases, with 4 bases between. CDR1 SEHNR and CDR2 FQNEAQ come from the germline V gene (reference sequence). This CDR3 has 12 amino acids. This chain's CDR3 is CASSSISYEQYF. The CDR3 coding sequence is TGTGCCAGCAGCTCAATCTCCTACGAGCAGTACTTC.

This clonotype showed up just a few times. V is TRBV14 and J is TRBJ2-2; D gene ambiguous. The germline V gene has CDR1 SGHDN and CDR2 FVKESK. The CDR3 has 13 residues. V was cut by 1 base and J by 11 bases, with 11 bases left in between. CDR3 coding DNA: TGTGCCAGCAGCCAAGTTTTTCCCCCTGAGCTGTTTTTT. It translates to CASSQVFPPELFF.

This clonotype was found a few times. The V and J genes are TRBV29-1 and TRBJ2-3; D is unclear. From germline, CDR1 is SQVTM and CDR2 ANQGSEA. This CDR3 comprises 12 residues. Trimming stripped 7 bases from V and 0 bases from J, with 8 bases between. Here the CDR3 reads CSGKMSTDTQYF. For the CDR3, the DNA is TGCAGCGGGAAAATGAGCACAGATACGCAGTATTTT.